This is a list of T cell receptor beta chains from one sample in a study of blood T cell repertoires in COVID-19. Method: immunoSEQ multiplex PCR; TCRdb's copy keeps in-frame clones and lacks some. This table has some 320,000 clones, around nine tenths appearing once. The sequenced sample was peripheral blood. The receptor source for this set is a woman aged 25 to 39 with COVID-19, enrolled during active disease. The CDR3 runs from the conserved cysteine through the conserved F or W. D genes are given only for firm matches. A clone size is listed for some rows: how often the clone was seen (once, few, many), or a class if it is expanded.

size	V	J	D	DNA	CDR3
.	TRBV15	TRBJ2-2	.	TGTGCCACCAGCAGAGTAGACACCGGGGAGCTGTTTTTT	CATSRVDTGELFF
.	TRBV10-1	TRBJ2-7	.	TGCGCCAGCAGTGAGATCGGGAATTACCACGAGCAGTACTTC	CASSEIGNYHEQYF
.	TRBV7-9	TRBJ1-5	.	TGTGCCAGCAGCCCCAACCCGGGGGGTCAGCCCCAGCATTTT	CASSPNPGGQPQHF
.	TRBV19	TRBJ2-1	.	TGTGCCAGTAGTATGGGAGGCTCCTACAATGAGCAGTTCTTC	CASSMGGSYNEQFF
.	TRBV5-1	TRBJ2-5	TRBD1	TGCGCCAGCAGCTTCAGGCAGGGGGCGGGTGAGACCCAGTACTTC	CASSFRQGAGETQYF
.	TRBV3-1/TRBV3-2	TRBJ2-1	.	TGTGCCAGCAGCCAAGAGTTGACGAGGGCATACAATGAGCAGTTCTTC	CASSQELTRAYNEQFF
.	TRBV6-5	TRBJ1-2	.	TGTGCCAGCAGTTACTCCAGACTCTATGGCTACACCTTC	CASSYSRLYGYTF
.	TRBV11-3	TRBJ2-3	TRBD2	TGTGCCAGCAGCTACGGGACTAGTACGGCGTCCATCACAGATACGCAGTATTTT	CASSYGTSTASITDTQYF
.	TRBV7-9	TRBJ2-5	.	TGTGCCAGCAGCTTATTTCTTCGCCAAGAGACCCAGTACTTC	CASSLFLRQETQYF
.	TRBV12-3/TRBV12-4	TRBJ1-1	.	TGTGCCAGCAGTTTAACCTCCAGGACTGAAGCTTTCTTT	CASSLTSRTEAFF
few	TRBV2	TRBJ1-6	.	TGTGCCAGCAGGGCAGGGCTACGAAGGAGCTCCTATAATTCACCCCTCCACTTT	CASRAGLRRSSYNSPLHF
once	TRBV11-3	TRBJ2-1	.	TGTGCCAGCAGCCCCCCGGAGACAGATGAGCAGTTCTTC	CASSPPETDEQFF
.	TRBV15	TRBJ1-3	.	TGTGCCACCAGCAGAGACCGGGAACCTGGAAACACCATATATTTT	CATSRDREPGNTIYF
.	TRBV24-1	TRBJ2-2	.	TGTGCCACCAGTGATTTGCTCGGGAACCCCGGGGAGCTGTTTTTT	CATSDLLGNPGELFF
.	TRBV15	TRBJ2-2	.	TGTGCCACCAGCAGACAATCCATCACCGGGGAGCTGTTTTTT	CATSRQSITGELFF
.	TRBV19	TRBJ2-2	TRBD2	TGTGCCAGTAGTATTGTAGCGGGGGGGCGCACCGGGGAGCTGTTTTTT	CASSIVAGGRTGELFF
.	TRBV27	TRBJ2-5	TRBD2	TGTGCCAGCAGTCCTAGCGGGGGGGCCGGGGAGACCCAGTACTTC	CASSPSGGAGETQYF
.	TRBV19	TRBJ1-2	TRBD1	TGTGCCAGTAGTAACAGGGGATATGGCTACACCTTC	CASSNRGYGYTF
.	TRBV16	TRBJ2-7	.	TGTGCCAGCAGCCAATCTGGCAGGGACTACGAGCAGTACTTC	CASSQSGRDYEQYF
.	TRBV5-6	TRBJ1-5	.	TGTGCCAGCAGCTTGGTGGGGGGAAATCAGCCCCAGCATTTT	CASSLVGGNQPQHF
.	TRBV4-1	TRBJ2-6	.	TGCGCCAGCAGCCAAGGTTTCAGCTCTGGGGCCAACGTCCTGACTTTC	CASSQGFSSGANVLTF
.	TRBV30	TRBJ1-4	.	TGTGCCTGGAGTGTGACAGGTTCTAATGAAAAACTGTTTTTT	CAWSVTGSNEKLFF
.	TRBV5-4	TRBJ2-7	.	TGTGCCAGCAGCTTACTAGGCGAGACCTACGAGCAGTACTTC	CASSLLGETYEQYF
.	TRBV7-9	TRBJ2-1	TRBD2	TGTGCCAGCAGCCCTTGGGGAGCGGGGGGGCAAAATGAGCAGTTCTTC	CASSPWGAGGQNEQFF
few	TRBV7-9	TRBJ2-7	.	TGTGCCAGCAGCTTAGACTACTACGAGCAGTACTTC	CASSLDYYEQYF
.	TRBV18	TRBJ2-2	TRBD1	TGTGCCAGCTCAAAGGACAGGCTCGACACCGGGGAGCTGTTTTTT	CASSKDRLDTGELFF
.	TRBV12-3/TRBV12-4	TRBJ1-1	TRBD1	TGTGCCAGCAGCCCGACAGGGAACGAAGCTTTCTTT	CASSPTGNEAFF
few	TRBV2	TRBJ1-2	.	TGTGCCAGCAGTGAACGGTGGCAGGTCCCATATGGCTACACCTTC	CASSERWQVPYGYTF
.	TRBV27	TRBJ2-1	TRBD1	TGTGCCAGCAGGCAGGGGGCGCCGGTCAATGAGCAGTTCTTC	CASRQGAPVNEQFF
.	TRBV6-5	TRBJ1-6	TRBD1	TGTGCCAGCAGTTACGGTCCAGGGGGTGAGTCACCCCTCCACTTT	CASSYGPGGESPLHF
.	TRBV6-2/TRBV6-3	TRBJ1-1	TRBD1	TGTGCCAGCAGTTCCGGACAGGGGTACACTGAAGCTTTCTTT	CASSSGQGYTEAFF
.	TRBV5-6	TRBJ2-7	.	TGTGCCTCCCGGGACACGTTCTCCTACGAGCAGTACTTC	CASRDTFSYEQYF
.	TRBV2	TRBJ1-5	.	TGTGCCAGCAGTGGGGCAGGGCGGAATCAGCCCCAGCATTTT	CASSGAGRNQPQHF
.	TRBV5-6	TRBJ1-2	TRBD1	TGTGCCAGCAGCTATGGACAGGGTGATAACTATGGCTACACCTTC	CASSYGQGDNYGYTF
.	TRBV15	TRBJ2-4	.	TGTGCCACCAGCAGAGCAGGGGTAGCCAAAAACATTCAGTACTTC	CATSRAGVAKNIQYF
.	TRBV5-1	TRBJ1-1	.	TGCGCCAGCAGTCCTGGGGGGTATATGGGAACTGAAGCTTTCTTT	CASSPGGYMGTEAFF
.	TRBV18	TRBJ2-3	TRBD2	TGTGCCAGCTCACCACAGACTAGCGGGGGGGCAACAGATACGCAGTATTTT	CASSPQTSGGATDTQYF
.	TRBV21-1	TRBJ1-6	.	TGTGCCAGCAGCAAAGCCGGCGACAGTGAAGGTCCCTTCCCTAATTCACCCCTCCACTTT	CASSKAGDSEGPFPNSPLHF
.	TRBV30	TRBJ2-1	TRBD2	TGTGCCTGGAGTGTTACCGCTAGCGGGTTGCAGTTCTTC	CAWSVTASGLQFF
.	TRBV4-2	TRBJ1-6	.	TGTGCCAGCAGCCAAGGGGGCGCACCCCTCCACTTT	CASSQGGAPLHF
.	TRBV19	TRBJ1-5	TRBD1	TGTGCCAGTATCTGGACAGGGGGCGGCAATCAGCCCCAGCATTTT	CASIWTGGGNQPQHF
.	TRBV5-1	TRBJ2-3	TRBD1	TGCGCCAGCAGCTGGACAGGGGAAACAGATACGCAGTATTTT	CASSWTGETDTQYF
.	TRBV5-4	TRBJ1-6	.	TGTGCCAGCAGCTTCAAATTAGGGTCAGGAGGGCAAGGTAGGACACCCCTCCACTTT	CASSFKLGSGGQGRTPLHF
.	TRBV10-1	TRBJ2-5	.	TGCGCCAGCAGTGAGTCGTGGGCAGGGACCCAGTACTTC	CASSESWAGTQYF
.	TRBV7-8	TRBJ2-1	.	TGTGCCAGCAGCCATACTAGGGTGCCCAATGAGCAGTTCTTC	CASSHTRVPNEQFF
.	TRBV7-2	TRBJ2-5	TRBD2	TGTGCCAGCAGCCCCCTAGCGGGGGGGGGCGGAAAGACCCAGTACTTC	CASSPLAGGGGKTQYF
.	TRBV5-5	TRBJ1-1	.	TGTGCCAGCAGCTTGGTTCCAGGGGCCTTGAACACTGAAGCTTTCTTT	CASSLVPGALNTEAFF
.	TRBV6-1	TRBJ1-6	.	TGTGCCAGCAGTGAGGGACGGGGGAATTCACCCCTCCACTTT	CASSEGRGNSPLHF
.	TRBV2	TRBJ1-1	.	TGTGCCAGCAGTGACAGGGTACAGGGCCTTACTGAAGCTTTCTTT	CASSDRVQGLTEAFF
.	TRBV6-5	TRBJ2-7	.	TGTGCCAGCACATCAGGGAAGAGCTCCTACGAGCAGTACTTC	CASTSGKSSYEQYF
.	TRBV2	TRBJ1-6	.	TGTGCCAGCAGTGAAACGGTCAGGTATAATTCACCCCTCCACTTT	CASSETVRYNSPLHF
.	TRBV7-9	TRBJ2-1	.	TGTGCCAGCATCCAGTCAGCGACCCAGGGGCGAAAGGTAGCCAATGAGCAGTTCTTC	CASIQSATQGRKVANEQFF
.	TRBV5-1	TRBJ2-3	TRBD2	TGCGCCAGCAGCTTGGGACTAGCGATCACAGATACGCAGTATTTT	CASSLGLAITDTQYF
.	TRBV7-9	TRBJ2-5	TRBD1	TGTGCCAGCAGCCAGGACAGGGAAGAGACCCAGTACTTC	CASSQDREETQYF
.	TRBV2	TRBJ1-6	.	TGTGCCAGCAGTGAAAGTAGGCGAGGTTCACCCCTCCACTTT	CASSESRRGSPLHF